This passage covers 23 T cell receptor beta chains from one sample sequenced in a study of cytomegalovirus exposure and HLA in healthy donors. The study ran its PCR with 60 Vbeta and 13 Jbeta primers. The protocol was immunoSEQ multiplex PCR, while the TCRdb copy is restricted to in-frame clones and leaves out a portion. The data contain around 210,000 clones, under 85% of them singletons. The sample comprised PBMCs. Every receptor here comes from a man aged 50-60 years in good health and CMV-seronegative.

With regard to this clone: Other DNA sequences in this sample translate to the same CDR3. The V call is TRBV7-9, the J call TRBJ2-2; D not certain. Per germline, CDR1 SEHNR and CDR2 FQNEAQ (reference sequence). V dropped 5 bases and J dropped 2 bases, with 3 bases sitting between them. This CDR3 has 12 residues. The CDR3 region is CASSLNTGELFF. The CDR3 DNA follows: TGTGCCAGCAGCCTCAACACCGGGGAGCTGTTTTTT.

This sequence joins TRBV7-9 and TRBJ2-1; maybe TRBD1 (7 bases). The V and J ends lost 4 bases and 5 bases respectively, with 12 bases between them. The CDR3 spans 14 residues. Germline-derived CDR1 and CDR2 are SEHNR and FQNEAQ (reference sequence). CDR3 nucleotides: TGTGCCAGCAGCTCCAGGGGGGCCCACAATGAGCAGTTCTTC. This encodes CASSSRGAHNEQFF.

This clone was counted once. V is TRBV28 and J is TRBJ1-2, with 8 bases fitting TRBD1. J lost 2 bases, V lost 5 bases, and 7 bases had no gene match. Per germline, CDR1 MDHEN and CDR2 SYDVKM. The CDR3 loop spans 15 amino acids. The CDR3 coding sequence is TGTGCCAGCAGTCCTCGGACAGGGAGGAACTATGGCTACACCTTC. Translation: CASSPRTGRNYGYTF.

This clone has just one count. The chain is built from TRBV5-1 and TRBJ2-2, with D tentatively TRBD2 (6 bases). The CDR3 length is 13 residues. V was cut by 6 bases and J by 3 bases, with 9 bases left in between. Germline CDR1 SGHRS, CDR2 YFSETQ. CDR3 nucleotides: TGCGCCAGCAAGACTAGGGACACCGGGGAGCTGTTTTTT. It yields the protein CASKTRDTGELFF.

The CDR3 coding sequence is TGTGCCAGCAGTGAAGCTTGGACTAGCGGGACTCGTGAGCAGTTCTTC. It specifies CASSEAWTSGTREQFF. The J gene is TRBJ2-1, the V gene TRBV2, with TRBD2 identical over 12 bases. Germline lookup yields CDR1 SNHLY and CDR2 FYNNEI. The CDR3 contains 16 residues. The junction had 6 bases not matched to a gene; V was cut back by 0 bases and J by 9 bases.

This chain uses TRBV30 with TRBJ1-2; 12 bases line up with TRBD1. The CDR3 runs 12 residues. The junction had 6 bases not matched to a gene; V was cut back by 8 bases and J by 8 bases. Germline assignment: CDR1 GTSNPN and CDR2 SVGIG (reference sequence). The CDR3 reads CAAGQGAGGYTF. CDR3 DNA: TGTGCCGCGGGACAGGGGGCGGGAGGCTACACCTTC. The variable domain in full, completed from reference TRBV30 and TRBJ1-2, reads SQTIHQWPATLVQPVGSPLSLECTVEGTSNPNLYWYRQAAGRGLQLLFYSVGIGQISSEVPQNLSASRPQDRQFILSSKKLLLSDSGFYLCAAGQGAGGYTFGSGTRLTVV.

The chain employs TRBV5-8 and TRBJ1-1; 7 nucleotides line up with TRBD1. Germline V gene lookup returns CDR1 SGHTS and CDR2 YDEGEE. Losses at the gene ends were 0 bases for V and 4 bases for J; bases not matched to a gene: 3. The CDR3 is 14 residues long. The CDR3 DNA sequence: TGTGCCAGCAGCTTGGAAAGGGGGCTCACTGAAGCTTTCTTT. It translates to CASSLERGLTEAFF.

J is TRBJ2-7 and V is TRBV7-2, with D maybe TRBD1 (5 bases). The CDR3 contains 14 residues. Trimming removed 5 bases at V and 7 bases at J, with 18 bases between. Germline lookup yields CDR1 SGHTA and CDR2 FQGNSA. The CDR3 coding sequence is TGTGCCAGCAGCAAGGGGATGCCCAAGGGGGAGCAGTACTTC. This sequence encodes CASSKGMPKGEQYF.

DNA of the CDR3: TGTGCCAGCAGCTTGTCCCACAGGGACGGTGGCTACACCTTC. Its protein is CASSLSHRDGGYTF. The J gene is TRBJ1-2, the V gene TRBV5-4; D possibly corresponds to TRBD1 (6 bases). Trimming pared 1 base from V and 7 bases from J, leaving 14 bases between. The V gene's germline CDR1 is SGHNT and CDR2 YYREEE (reference sequence). This CDR3 is 14 amino acids long.

The rearrangement links TRBV5-1 to TRBJ1-1; no firm D call. The CDR3 is 13 residues long. The germline V gene encodes CDR1 SGHRS and CDR2 YFSETQ. Trimming removed 1 base at V and 0 bases at J, with 4 bases between. The CDR3 loop reads CASSLIMNTEAFF. CDR3 nucleotide sequence: TGCGCCAGCAGCTTGATAATGAACACTGAAGCTTTCTTT.

The sample holds one count of this clone. This chain joins TRBV7-3 and TRBJ1-5; 8 nucleotides agree with TRBD1. The CDR3 is 14 amino acids. Germline values: CDR1 SGHTA, CDR2 FQGTGA. The V and J ends lost 4 bases and 7 bases, in that order; junction bases with no gene match: 6. CDR3 sequence reads: CASSSRTGRQPQHF. In DNA form, the CDR3 reads TGTGCCAGCAGCTCAAGGACAGGGAGGCAGCCCCAGCATTTT.

A remark on this clone: The same CDR3 can be traced to other DNA sequences in this sample. The chain couples TRBV5-1 to TRBJ1-5; a possible D gene is TRBD1 (6 bases). The CDR3 runs to 14 residues. Trimming pared 4 bases from V and 0 bases from J, leaving 8 bases between. The germline V gene encodes CDR1 SGHRS and CDR2 YFSETQ. The CDR3 nucleotides are TGCGCCAGCAGCCCGGGACATAGCAATCAGCCCCAGCATTTT. It yields the protein CASSPGHSNQPQHF.

A single count supports this clone. The chain is built from TRBV27 and TRBJ1-2, with D perhaps matching TRBD1 (6 bases). The CDR3 extends over 15 amino acids. Germline V gene data show CDR1 as MNHEY and CDR2 as SMNVEV (reference sequence). Trimming pared 6 bases from V and 0 bases from J, leaving 14 bases between. The CDR3 nucleotides are TGTGCCAGCAGCCCGAGGACAGCAGCTAACTATGGCTACACCTTC. It yields the protein CASSPRTAANYGYTF.

This clone was detected once. The CDR3: CASTDRGGNQPQHF. CDR3 DNA sequence: TGTGCCAGCACGGACAGGGGAGGCAATCAGCCCCAGCATTTT. The gene calls are TRBV2 and TRBJ1-5; 9 positions match TRBD1. The V segment lost 7 bases and the J segment 2 bases; nucleotides outside the gene matches: 3. The CDR3 runs 14 residues. Germline values: CDR1 SNHLY, CDR2 FYNNEI.

The chain combines TRBV28 with TRBJ2-7, with D unresolved. This CDR3 has 15 residues. In germline, CDR1 is MDHEN, CDR2 SYDVKM. Trimming left V 5 bases short and J 5 bases short, with 19 bases between. The CDR3, as DNA: TGTGCCAGCAGTCGTACAGTGGTTATTGCTGACGAGCAGTACTTC. Its translation is CASSRTVVIADEQYF.

The CDR3 loop is CASSVWGGSWGYTF. CDR3 DNA: TGTGCCAGCAGCGTCTGGGGAGGATCGTGGGGCTACACCTTC. This rearrangement joins TRBV9 to TRBJ1-2; the D is unclear. This CDR3 contains 14 residues. V was pared by 2 bases and J by 8 bases, with 16 bases between. Germline V gene data show CDR1 as SGDLS and CDR2 as YYNGEE.

The gene calls are TRBV29-1 and TRBJ1-1; tentative D call: TRBD1 (6 bases). This CDR3 spans 14 amino acids. Germline loops: CDR1 SQVTM, CDR2 ANQGSEA. Trimming took off 3 bases at V and 0 bases at J, with 11 bases between the two ends. The CDR3 spells CSVDWQGLNTEAFF. The CDR3 DNA follows: TGCAGCGTTGATTGGCAGGGGTTGAACACTGAAGCTTTCTTT.

V is TRBV6-1 and J is TRBJ1-2; TRBD1 aligns across 7 bases. Per germline, CDR1 MNHNS and CDR2 SASEGT. V trimming: 4 bases; J trimming: 4 bases; junction bases outside the gene matches: 3. The CDR3 has 13 amino acids. The CDR3 DNA sequence: TGTGCCAGCAGTGCTGGACAGGCCTATGGCTACACCTTC. Translating it yields CASSAGQAYGYTF.

This clone showed up just a few times. The chain employs TRBV5-4 and TRBJ2-1; 9 bases agree with TRBD1. CDR1 is SGHNT, CDR2 YYREEE, per germline (reference sequence). The CDR3 spans 13 residues. Germline trimming cut 4 bases from V and 9 bases from J; bases unmatched to any gene: 5. The CDR3 sequence: CASSVLTGGEQFF. In DNA form, the CDR3 reads TGTGCCAGCAGCGTACTGACAGGGGGTGAGCAGTTCTTC.

The chain combines TRBV28 with TRBJ1-5; tentatively, D is TRBD1 (6 bases). This CDR3 comprises 12 residues. Germline CDR1 reads MDHEN; CDR2 reads SYDVKM. Trimming took off 4 bases at V and 9 bases at J, with 10 bases between the two ends. The DNA of the CDR3 is TGTGCCAGCAGTTACAGGGTGGGGCCCCAGCATTTT. It encodes CASSYRVGPQHF.

This chain joins TRBV5-1 and TRBJ2-5; 14 nucleotides line up with TRBD2. CDR1 SGHRS and CDR2 YFSETQ come from the germline V gene. The CDR3 has 17 residues. J gave up 5 bases and V 0 bases, and 6 bases lay outside the gene matches. The CDR3 reads CASSLAGTSGRQETQYF. The CDR3 DNA reads TGCGCCAGCAGCTTGGCGGGGACTAGCGGGAGACAGGAGACCCAGTACTTC. The full variable domain, its missing parts supplied by reference TRBV5-1 and TRBJ2-5, is KAGVTQTPRYLIKTRGQQVTLSCSPISGHRSVSWYQQTPGQGLQFLFEYFSETQRNKGNFPGRFSGRQFSNSRSEMNVSTLELGDSALYLCASSLAGTSGRQETQYFGPGTRLLVL.

The chain combines TRBV7-8 with TRBJ2-7; weak D call: TRBD2 (6 bases). Germline CDR1 reads SGHVS; CDR2 reads FQNEAQ. This CDR3 spans 14 amino acids. Trimming took off 4 bases at V and 0 bases at J, with 10 bases between the two ends. CDR3 nucleotide sequence: TGTGCCAGCAGCTGGGGACTCCCCTCCTACGAGCAGTACTTC. Translating it yields CASSWGLPSYEQYF.

The chain links TRBV12-5 to TRBJ1-2, with D uncertain. The germline V gene encodes CDR1 LGHNT and CDR2 FRNRAP. The CDR3 runs 15 residues. Trimming cost V 2 bases and J 3 bases, with 13 bases left between them. CDR3 amino acids: CASGLTPSPDYGYTF. The DNA of the CDR3 is TGTGCTAGTGGTTTGACACCTTCCCCCGACTATGGCTACACCTTC.